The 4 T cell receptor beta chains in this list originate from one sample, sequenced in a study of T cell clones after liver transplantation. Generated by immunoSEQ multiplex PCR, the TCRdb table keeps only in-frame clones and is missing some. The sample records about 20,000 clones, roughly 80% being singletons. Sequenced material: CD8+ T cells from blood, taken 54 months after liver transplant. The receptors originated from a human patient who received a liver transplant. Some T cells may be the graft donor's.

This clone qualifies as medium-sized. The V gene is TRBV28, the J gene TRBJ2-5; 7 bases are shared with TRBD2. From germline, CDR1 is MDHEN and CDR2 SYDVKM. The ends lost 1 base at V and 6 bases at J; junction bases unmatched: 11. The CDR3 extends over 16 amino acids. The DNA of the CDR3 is TGTGCCAGCAGTTTATCGCCTAGCGGAGCTCGCAAGACCCAGTACTTC. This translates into CASSLSPSGARKTQYF. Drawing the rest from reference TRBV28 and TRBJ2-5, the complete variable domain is DVKVTQSSRYLVKRTGEKVFLECVQDMDHENMFWYRQDPGLGLRLIYFSYDVKMKEKGDIPEGYSVSREKKERFSLILESASTNQTSMYLCASSLSPSGARKTQYFGPGTRLLVL.

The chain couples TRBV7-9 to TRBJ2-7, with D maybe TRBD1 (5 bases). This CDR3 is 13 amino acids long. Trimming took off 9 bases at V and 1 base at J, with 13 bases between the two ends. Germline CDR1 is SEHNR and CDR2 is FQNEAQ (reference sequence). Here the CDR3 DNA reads TGTGCCAGTACTTACAGGTCATCCTACGAGCAGTACTTC. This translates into CASTYRSSYEQYF.

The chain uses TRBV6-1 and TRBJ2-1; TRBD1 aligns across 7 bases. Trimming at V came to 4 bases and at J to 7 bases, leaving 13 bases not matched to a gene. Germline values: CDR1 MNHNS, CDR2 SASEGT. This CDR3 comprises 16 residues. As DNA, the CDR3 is TGTGCCAGCAGTGCTACCGGGACAGTAGGGTGGAATGAGCAGTTCTTC. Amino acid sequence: CASSATGTVGWNEQFF.

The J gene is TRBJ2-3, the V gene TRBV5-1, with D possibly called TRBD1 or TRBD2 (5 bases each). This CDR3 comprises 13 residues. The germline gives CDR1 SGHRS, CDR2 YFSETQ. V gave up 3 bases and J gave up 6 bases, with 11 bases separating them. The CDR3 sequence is CASSSLGTDTQYF. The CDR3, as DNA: TGCGCCAGCAGCTCTCTAGGGACGGATACGCAGTATTTT.